This T cell receptor (beta chain) appears in the sequencing data of a study of regulatory T cells in long-lasting Graves disease. Arm-PCR of CDR3 regions and iRepertoire HTBI primers were used to build TCR beta libraries. TCRdb re-derived calls from the multiplex PCR reads in MiXCR, one entry per CDR3 protein. The sample has about 380,000 distinct CDR3 sequences, roughly 16% seen once; the top ten hold approximately 22%. This CDR3 comprises 15 residues. Trimming removed 2 bases from V and 4 bases from J; junction bases left unmatched: 6. Germline V gives CDR1 KGHSH, CDR2 LQKENI. Time point reported: newly diagnosed GD, antithyroid drugs for less than 3 months. Following extraction of RNA from PBMCs, that RNA was used to make the TCR library. EDTA tubes held approximately 10 milliliters of peripheral blood from each patient.

The rearrangement links TRBV18 to TRBJ2-3, with TRBD2 identical over 7 bases. This specimen consisted of peripheral blood mononuclear cells (PBMCs), obtained at new diagnosis, from a patient treated with antithyroid drugs. The sequence derives from a female donor with Graves disease. CDR3 residues: CASSPGGGSSDTQYF. In DNA form, the CDR3 reads TGTGCCAGCTCACCAGGTGGCGGGAGTTCAGATACGCAGTATTTT. Using reference TRBV18 and TRBJ2-3 for the parts outside the CDR3, the full variable domain is NAGVMQNPRHLVRRRGQEARLRCSPMKGHSHVYWYRQLPEEGLKFMVYLQKENIIDESGMPKERFSAEFPKEGPSILRIQQVVRGDSAAYFCASSPGGGSSDTQYFGPGTRLTVL.